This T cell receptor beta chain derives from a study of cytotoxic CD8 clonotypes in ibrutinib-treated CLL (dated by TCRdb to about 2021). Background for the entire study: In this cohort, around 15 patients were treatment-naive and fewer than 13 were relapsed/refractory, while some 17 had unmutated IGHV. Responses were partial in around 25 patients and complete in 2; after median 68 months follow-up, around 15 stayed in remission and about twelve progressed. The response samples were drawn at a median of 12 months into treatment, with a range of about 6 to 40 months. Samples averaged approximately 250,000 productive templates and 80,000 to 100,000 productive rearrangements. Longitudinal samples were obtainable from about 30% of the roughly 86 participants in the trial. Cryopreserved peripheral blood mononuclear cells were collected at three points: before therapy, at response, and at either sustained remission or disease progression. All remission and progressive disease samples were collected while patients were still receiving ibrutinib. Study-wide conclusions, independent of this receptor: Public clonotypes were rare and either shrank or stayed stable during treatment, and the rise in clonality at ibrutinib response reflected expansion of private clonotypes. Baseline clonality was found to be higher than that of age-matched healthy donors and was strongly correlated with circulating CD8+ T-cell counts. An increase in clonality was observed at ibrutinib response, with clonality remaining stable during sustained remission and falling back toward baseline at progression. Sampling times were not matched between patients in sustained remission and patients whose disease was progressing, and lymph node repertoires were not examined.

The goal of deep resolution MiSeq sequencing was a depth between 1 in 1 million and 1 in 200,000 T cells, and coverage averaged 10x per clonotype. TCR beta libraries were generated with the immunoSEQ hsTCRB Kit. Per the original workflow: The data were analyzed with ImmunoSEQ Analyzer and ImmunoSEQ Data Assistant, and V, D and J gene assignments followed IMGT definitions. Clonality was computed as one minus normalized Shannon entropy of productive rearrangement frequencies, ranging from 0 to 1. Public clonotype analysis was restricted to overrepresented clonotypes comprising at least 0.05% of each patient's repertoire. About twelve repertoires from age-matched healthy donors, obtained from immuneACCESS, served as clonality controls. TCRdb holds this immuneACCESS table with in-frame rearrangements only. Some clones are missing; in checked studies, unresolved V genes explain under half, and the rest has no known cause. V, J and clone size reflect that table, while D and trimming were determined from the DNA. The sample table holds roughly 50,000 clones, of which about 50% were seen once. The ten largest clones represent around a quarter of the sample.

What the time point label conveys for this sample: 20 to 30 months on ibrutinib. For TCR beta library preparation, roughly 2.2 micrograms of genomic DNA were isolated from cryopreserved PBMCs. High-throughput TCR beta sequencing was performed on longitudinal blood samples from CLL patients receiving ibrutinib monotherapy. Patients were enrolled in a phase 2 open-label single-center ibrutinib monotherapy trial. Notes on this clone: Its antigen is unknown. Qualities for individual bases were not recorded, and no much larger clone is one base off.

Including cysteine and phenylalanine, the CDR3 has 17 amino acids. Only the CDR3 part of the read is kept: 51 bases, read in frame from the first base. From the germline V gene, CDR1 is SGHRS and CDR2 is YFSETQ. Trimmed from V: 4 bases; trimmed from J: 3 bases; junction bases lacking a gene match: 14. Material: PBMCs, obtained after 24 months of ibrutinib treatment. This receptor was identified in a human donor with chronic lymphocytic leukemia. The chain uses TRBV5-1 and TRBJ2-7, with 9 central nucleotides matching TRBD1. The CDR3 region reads CASSLGPGQGRNYEQYF. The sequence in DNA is TGCGCCAGCAGCCTAGGCCCCGGACAGGGGAGGAACTACGAGCAGTACTTC.